Below, 24 T cell receptor beta chains from the same sample are listed, as sequenced in a study of Graves' ophthalmopathy and Graves' hyperthyroidism. Amplified material comprised TCR beta CDR3 regions derived from RNA transcripts. First-round RT-PCR employed HTBI primers, with a second-round multiplex PCR after it. TCRdb re-analysed the multiplex PCR reads in MiXCR, keeping a single row per CDR3 protein. The table shows about 740,000 distinct CDR3 sequences, with 40% occurring only once. Sequencing input: peripheral blood. Receptors were obtained from an adult man with Graves' ophthalmopathy.

Many counts were recorded for this clonotype. The chain couples TRBV10-3 to TRBJ1-2, with no clear D. The CDR3 extends over 13 amino acids. CDR1 ENHRY and CDR2 SYGVKD come from the germline V gene. Trimming took 6 bases from V and 2 from J, leaving 10 bases between them. The DNA for the CDR3 is TGTGCCATCAGACCGACCGGGAACTATGGCTACACCTTC. Its translation: CAIRPTGNYGYTF.

V usage is TRBV19 and J usage is TRBJ1-6, with D unresolved. The CDR3 spans 16 residues. Germline CDR1 reads LNHDA; CDR2 reads SQIVND (reference sequence). V was pared by 9 bases and J by 3 bases, with 18 bases between. In DNA, the CDR3 is TGTGCCAGCCGTGAAGCAGCCACCATCTATAATTCACCCCTCCACTTT. Protein sequence: CASREAATIYNSPLHF.

This clonotype has a count of ten or more. V gene TRBV25-1 combines with J gene TRBJ1-1; 7 bases are a match to TRBD1. Germline V gene data show CDR1 as MGHDK and CDR2 as SYGVNS. V gave up 2 bases and J gave up 1 base; unmatched junction bases: 4. The CDR3 loop spans 15 amino acids. The CDR3 region has the DNA TGTGCCAGCAGTGAAAACGGACAGGCGAACACTGAAGCTTTCTTT. This encodes CASSENGQANTEAFF.

This clonotype has a handful of counts. This chain's CDR3 is CASSARDRGHEQYF. In nucleotides, the CDR3 is TGTGCCAGCAGCGCCCGGGACAGGGGCCACGAGCAGTACTTC. The chain carries TRBV11-1 and TRBJ2-7; 10 bases align to TRBD1. Germline loops: CDR1 SGHAT, CDR2 FQDESV (reference sequence). CDR3 length: 14 amino acids. With V trimmed by 5 bases and J by 5 bases, 6 bases remained unmatched.

The gene calls are TRBV20-1 and TRBJ2-6; D gene unclear. Germline assignment: CDR1 DFQATT and CDR2 SNEGSKA (reference sequence). Trimming left V 0 bases short and J 4 bases short, with 4 bases between. The CDR3 sequence is 13 residues long. CDR3 coding DNA: TGCAGTGCTAGAGATGAGGGGGCCAACGTCCTGACTTTC. Protein product: CSARDEGANVLTF.

Note on this clonotype: At one end the junction does not follow the germline gene, possibly because of a read error. The CDR3 protein is CSAAPAGTIQETQCF. The DNA for the CDR3 is TGCAGTGCCGCTCCGGCGGGTACTATTCAAGAGACCCAGTGCTTC. The chain couples TRBV20-1 to TRBJ2-5, with D maybe TRBD2 (5 bases). This CDR3 is built from 15 residues. Germline V gene sequence: CDR1 DFQATT, CDR2 SNEGSKA (reference sequence).

V gene TRBV7-9 combines with J gene TRBJ1-1; D gene unclear. This CDR3 has 11 residues. The ends were cut back, 3 bases at V and 8 bases at J, with 7 bases in the middle. Germline CDR1 reads SEHNR; CDR2 reads FQNEAQ (reference sequence). CDR3 bases: TGTGCCAGCAGCTTTGACTGGGAAGCTTTCTTT. This encodes CASSFDWEAFF. Filled out from reference TRBV7-9 and TRBJ1-1, the complete variable domain reads DTGVSQNPRHKITKRGQNVTFRCDPISEHNRLYWYRQTLGQGPEFLTYFQNEAQLEKSRLLSDRFSAERPKGSFSTLEIQRTEQGDSAMYLCASSFDWEAFFGQGTRLTVV.

This clonotype turned up a few times. The J gene is TRBJ2-2, the V gene TRBV7-9; D remains unclear. Looked up from germline, CDR1 is SEHNR and CDR2 is FQNEAQ (reference sequence). The CDR3 runs 15 residues. Trimming shortened V by 6 bases and J by 0 bases, and 11 bases separated the two germline ends. This CDR3 is CASSAYQTNTGELFF. CDR3 sequence (DNA): TGTGCCAGCAGTGCTTACCAGACGAACACCGGGGAGCTGTTTTTT.

On this clonotype itself: Sequence at one end of the junction differs from germline and may be a read error. The chain joins TRBV7-9 to TRBJ2-6; possibly TRBD1 for D (6 bases). Per germline, CDR1 SEHNR and CDR2 FQNEAQ (reference sequence). The CDR3 has 13 amino acids. The CDR3 region has the DNA TGTGCCAGCGGGGGCTCTGGGGCCAACGTCCTGGCTTTC. Translating it yields CASGGSGANVLAF.

The rearrangement uses TRBV11-1 and TRBJ2-7; 8 bases are a match to TRBD1. The CDR3 has 13 residues. CDR1 SGHAT and CDR2 FQDESV come from the germline V gene (reference sequence). V shed 6 bases and J 2 bases; nucleotides not matched to a gene: 3. CDR3 nucleotides: TGTGCCAGCAGTAAACAGGGGGCCTACGAGCAGTACTTC. Protein product: CASSKQGAYEQYF.

The table lists this clonotype with a few counts. The rearrangement links TRBV5-8 to TRBJ1-2; D gene uncertain. The CDR3 is 13 residues long. V was cut by 5 bases and J by 0 bases, with 8 bases left in between. Germline CDR1 is SGHTS and CDR2 is YDEGEE. CDR3 DNA: TGTGCCAGCAGTTATACCTCTAACTATGGCTACACCTTC. This sequence encodes CASSYTSNYGYTF.

V and J are TRBV20-1 and TRBJ1-4; TRBD1 might be the D (6 bases). The CDR3 runs to 14 residues. V was clipped by 3 bases and J by 8 bases, with 16 bases between them. Looked up from germline, CDR1 is DFQATT and CDR2 is SNEGSKA (reference sequence). As DNA, the CDR3 is TGCAGTGCTAGGGGAGGGGGACGGAACGAAAAACTGTTTTTT. Translating it yields CSARGGGRNEKLFF.

V gene TRBV15 combines with J gene TRBJ1-5, with D tentatively TRBD1 (6 bases). V lost 3 bases and J 9 bases, leaving 15 bases between the germline ends. The CDR3 is 14 amino acids. CDR1 is LNHNV, CDR2 YYDKDF, per germline (reference sequence). The CDR3 loop reads CATSSEQGGRPQHF. The CDR3 DNA reads as TGTGCCACCAGCAGTGAACAGGGCGGGAGGCCCCAGCATTTT.

This clonotype came up a few times. The J gene is TRBJ2-7, the V gene TRBV10-3; no clear D gene. From germline, CDR1 is ENHRY and CDR2 SYGVKD. V dropped 0 bases and J dropped 7 bases, with 13 bases sitting between them. The CDR3 extends over 14 amino acids. The DNA for the CDR3 is TGTGCCATCAGTGAGTCGTCATCCCGTCGGGAGCAGTACTTC. It yields the protein CAISESSSRREQYF.

This clonotype was detected many times. V gene TRBV10-2 combines with J gene TRBJ1-2; 8 positions agree with TRBD1. The CDR3 runs 17 residues. Germline V gene data show CDR1 as WSHSY and CDR2 as SAAADI. The ends lost 4 bases at V and 4 bases at J; junction bases unmatched: 14. For the CDR3, the DNA is TGCGCCAGCAGTGGCCGGACAGGGACTCCCTCCAGCTATGGCTACACCTTC. It is translated as CASSGRTGTPSSYGYTF.

The chain uses TRBV7-2 and TRBJ2-5, with D possibly being TRBD2 (5 bases). Germline CDR1 is SGHTA and CDR2 is FQGNSA. Trimming took 2 bases from V and 1 from J, leaving 8 bases between them. The CDR3 has 14 amino acids. DNA of the CDR3: TGTGCCAGCAGCTTATGGGAGAGCCAAGAGACCCAGTACTTC. Encoded protein: CASSLWESQETQYF. Full variable domain (remainder filled in from reference TRBV7-2 and TRBJ2-5): GAGVSQSPSNKVTEKGKDVELRCDPISGHTALYWYRQSLGQGLEFLIYFQGNSAPDKSGLPSDRFSAERTGGSVSTLTIQRTQQEDSAVYLCASSLWESQETQYFGPGTRLLVL.

This clonotype was counted many times. The chain recombines TRBV7-3 with TRBJ1-2; 7 bases align to TRBD1. V was clipped by 5 bases and J by 4 bases; unmatched bases: 4. There are 13 residues in the CDR3. CDR1 SGHTA and CDR2 FQGTGA come from the germline V gene. The CDR3 region is CASSRTGVYGYTF. CDR3 coding DNA: TGTGCCAGCAGCCGAACAGGGGTCTATGGCTACACCTTC.

The chain is built from TRBV7-2 and TRBJ1-1; D is ambiguous. CDR3 length equals 15 residues. Germline V gene sequence: CDR1 SGHTA, CDR2 FQGNSA. Deletions cut 3 bases from V and 14 bases from J, with 25 bases between. The CDR3 reads CASSFRYRRNTETFF. The CDR3 DNA sequence: TGTGCCAGCAGCTTTCGGTATCGCAGGAACACTGAAACCTTCTTT.

The chain has TRBV7-4 and TRBJ2-7, with D unresolved. The CDR3 loop spans 15 amino acids. Germline CDR1 and CDR2: SGHVT and SQSDAQ. V was cut by 5 bases and J by 4 bases, with 18 bases left in between. CDR3 loop: CASSGPGLRGYEQYF. CDR3 nucleotide sequence: TGTGCCAGCAGCGGGCCCGGGCTTCGAGGATACGAGCAGTACTTC.

A note on this clonotype: An end of the junction differs from the germline gene, which may be a read error. The chain has TRBV7-9 and TRBJ2-2; 9 bases align to TRBD2. This CDR3 contains 17 residues. Germline CDR1 is SEHNR and CDR2 is FQNEAQ (reference sequence). The CDR3 DNA reads TGCGCCAGCAGCCAAGATATCGCGGGAGGGCCCCACGGGGAGCTGTTTTTT. Amino acids: CASSQDIAGGPHGELFF.

Concerning this clonotype: The junction and the germline gene differ at one end; a read error may be behind it. This chain connects TRBV7-9 to TRBJ1-2; no clear D gene. The germline V gene encodes CDR1 SEHNR and CDR2 FQNEAQ (reference sequence). The CDR3 runs to 14 residues. CDR3 in DNA: TGCGCCAGCAGCTTCACGGGCCTGGGCTATGGCTACACCTTC. Translated: CASSFTGLGYGYTF.

In the case of this clonotype: This may be a read error, as it is one base from a much larger clone. Here the CDR3 omits its conserved ending phenylalanine or tryptophan, so a read error is the likely source. This chain links TRBV20-1 with TRBJ2-7; 10 bases fit TRBD2. Germline V CDR1 and CDR2: DFQATT, SNEGSKA (reference sequence). The CDR3 is 14 residues long. After removal of 6 bases from V and 2 bases from J, the junction contained 7 bases not matched to a gene. The CDR3 loop is CSAPLAGTPYEQYL. Written as DNA, the CDR3 is TGCAGTGCCCCACTAGCGGGGACACCCTACGAGCAGTACCTC.

The chain uses TRBV2 and TRBJ1-6, with a tentative D call TRBD1 (5 bases). The CDR3 runs 14 residues. Per the germline V gene, CDR1 is SNHLY and CDR2 is FYNNEI. Trimming cost V 7 bases and J 7 bases, with 14 bases left between them. CDR3 DNA sequence: TGTGCCAGCAAGAACCGGGACGGGAATTCACCCCTCCACTTT. As protein: CASKNRDGNSPLHF.

The chain combines TRBV6-5 with TRBJ1-1; no firm D call. Germline loops: CDR1 MNHEY, CDR2 SVGAGI. This CDR3 has 13 residues. Trimming stripped 6 bases from V and 5 bases from J, with 13 bases between. The CDR3 here is CASSDERETEAFF. The CDR3, as DNA: TGTGCCAGCAGCGACGAGAGGGAGACTGAAGCTTTCTTT.